The rows below give T cell receptor beta chains drawn from one sample of a study of CD8 T cells in ankylosing spondylitis. Each CDR3 protein is one row after TCRdb ran MiXCR on the 5' RACE reads. The table has a few hundred thousand distinct CDR3 sequences, approximately 20% seen once; the top ten hold around 30%. Sequencing input: blood, either unsorted or a sorted T cell fraction (not recorded which). Receptor source: a male donor with ankylosing spondylitis or in good health (not recorded which). Both conserved end residues are part of each CDR3. Fields, in order: clone size, V gene, J gene, D gene, CDR3 DNA, CDR3 protein. A D gene is named only where the DNA matches it firmly. Clone size is stated in some rows and not others, as once, few, many or a class when expanded.

clone_size: few
v_call: TRBV7-9
j_call: TRBJ2-3
d_call: NA
cdr3_nt: TGTGCCAGCAGCCACAGCCCAGATACGCAGTATTTT
cdr3_aa: CASSHSPDTQYF

clone_size: many
v_call: TRBV29-1
j_call: TRBJ2-7
d_call: NA
cdr3_nt: TGCAGCGTTGTGGCGGGACCATCCTACGAGCAGTACTTC
cdr3_aa: CSVVAGPSYEQYF

clone_size: NA
v_call: TRBV29-1
j_call: TRBJ1-1
d_call: NA
cdr3_nt: TGCAGCGTTGAAGATCTCTACGGGAACACTGAAGCTTTCTTT
cdr3_aa: CSVEDLYGNTEAFF

clone_size: NA
v_call: TRBV9
j_call: TRBJ2-5
d_call: NA
cdr3_nt: TGTGCCAGCAGCGTAGGATCAGTAGAGACCCAGTACTTC
cdr3_aa: CASSVGSVETQYF

clone_size: few
v_call: TRBV6-5
j_call: TRBJ2-7
d_call: NA
cdr3_nt: TGTGCCAGCAGTTCCGGACCTAACTACGAGCAGTACTTC
cdr3_aa: CASSSGPNYEQYF

clone_size: many
v_call: TRBV10-3
j_call: TRBJ2-3
d_call: TRBD2
cdr3_nt: TGTGCCATCAGTGATGAAGCGGGAGAAGTAGATACGCAGTATTTT
cdr3_aa: CAISDEAGEVDTQYF

clone_size: few
v_call: TRBV29-1
j_call: TRBJ2-3
d_call: NA
cdr3_nt: TGCAGCGTTGAAGTTGCTCTGACAGATACGCAGTATTTT
cdr3_aa: CSVEVALTDTQYF

clone_size: few
v_call: TRBV7-9
j_call: TRBJ2-5
d_call: NA
cdr3_nt: TGTGCCAGCAGCTTAGCCCACAGGGAAGAGACCCAGTACTTC
cdr3_aa: CASSLAHREETQYF

clone_size: many
v_call: TRBV15
j_call: TRBJ2-1
d_call: NA
cdr3_nt: TGTGCCACCAGCAGATTCCTCCTCTTGACATACTACAATGAGCAGTTCTTC
cdr3_aa: CATSRFLLLTYYNEQFF

clone_size: many
v_call: TRBV25-1
j_call: TRBJ1-1
d_call: NA
cdr3_nt: TGTGCCAGCAGTGAAGCGGCGGTTTACACTGAAGCTTTCTTT
cdr3_aa: CASSEAAVYTEAFF

clone_size: NA
v_call: TRBV7-9
j_call: TRBJ2-7
d_call: NA
cdr3_nt: TGTGCCAGCGGCGGGACAGACGAGCAGTACTTC
cdr3_aa: CASGGTDEQYF

clone_size: NA
v_call: TRBV29-1
j_call: TRBJ2-5
d_call: TRBD2
cdr3_nt: TGCAGCGTTGAGGGGACTAGCGGGAGGGCTTTTAAGGAGACCCAGTACTTC
cdr3_aa: CSVEGTSGRAFKETQYF

clone_size: NA
v_call: TRBV19
j_call: TRBJ2-7
d_call: NA
cdr3_nt: TGTGCCAGTATCGGTCGGGGCTCCTACGAGCAGTACTTC
cdr3_aa: CASIGRGSYEQYF

clone_size: once
v_call: TRBV7-9
j_call: TRBJ2-5
d_call: TRBD1
cdr3_nt: TGTGCCAGCAGCCCCCAGGGCAGGGGGGAGACCCAGTACTTC
cdr3_aa: CASSPQGRGETQYF

clone_size: many
v_call: TRBV5-6
j_call: TRBJ2-7
d_call: NA
cdr3_nt: TGTGCCAGCAGCTTGCGCGGGGACTACGAGCAGTACTTC
cdr3_aa: CASSLRGDYEQYF

clone_size: NA
v_call: TRBV20-1
j_call: TRBJ2-2
d_call: NA
cdr3_nt: TGCAGTGCTAGACCGAGGGAGGAGAACACCGGGGAGCTGTTTTTT
cdr3_aa: CSARPREENTGELFF

clone_size: NA
v_call: TRBV24-1
j_call: TRBJ2-1
d_call: NA
cdr3_nt: TGTGCCACCAGTGATGTCAGCAATGAGCAGTTCTTC
cdr3_aa: CATSDVSNEQFF

clone_size: NA
v_call: TRBV10-3
j_call: TRBJ2-2
d_call: TRBD1
cdr3_nt: TGTGCCATCAGCCACCGGGACAGGAACACCGGGGAGCTGTTTTTT
cdr3_aa: CAISHRDRNTGELFF

clone_size: few
v_call: TRBV20-1
j_call: TRBJ2-1
d_call: NA
cdr3_nt: TGCAGTGCAAGGGCGACCCAGCGTCAGAGCTCCTACAATGAGCAGTTCTTC
cdr3_aa: CSARATQRQSSYNEQFF

clone_size: few
v_call: TRBV29-1
j_call: TRBJ2-1
d_call: TRBD2
cdr3_nt: TGCAGCGTTGATACGGGACTAGCGGGTGAGGAGGGACAGTTCTTC
cdr3_aa: CSVDTGLAGEEGQFF

clone_size: few
v_call: TRBV29-1
j_call: TRBJ2-2
d_call: NA
cdr3_nt: TGCAGCGTTGTAAAGATCGGGGAGCTGTTTTTT
cdr3_aa: CSVVKIGELFF

clone_size: NA
v_call: TRBV29-1
j_call: TRBJ2-5
d_call: TRBD2
cdr3_nt: TGCAGCGTTGGGGAGGGGATGCAGACCCAGTACTTC
cdr3_aa: CSVGEGMQTQYF

clone_size: few
v_call: TRBV7-9
j_call: TRBJ2-7
d_call: TRBD2
cdr3_nt: TGTGCCAGCAGCTTATTTGGAAGGGACTACTCCTACGAGCAGTACTTC
cdr3_aa: CASSLFGRDYSYEQYF

clone_size: few
v_call: TRBV12-3/TRBV12-4
j_call: TRBJ1-5
d_call: NA
cdr3_nt: TGTGCCAGCAGTTTAGGGCCAGGGTTTCAGCCCCAGCATTTT
cdr3_aa: CASSLGPGFQPQHF

clone_size: few
v_call: TRBV27
j_call: TRBJ2-3
d_call: TRBD2
cdr3_nt: TGTGCCAGCAGTTTATGGTGGGAGGGCCTGGCAGATACGCAGTATTTT
cdr3_aa: CASSLWWEGLADTQYF

clone_size: few
v_call: TRBV27
j_call: TRBJ2-7
d_call: NA
cdr3_nt: TGTGCCAGCAGTTTATTGAGCTCCTACGAGCAGTACTTC
cdr3_aa: CASSLLSSYEQYF

clone_size: few
v_call: TRBV10-2
j_call: TRBJ2-1
d_call: NA
cdr3_nt: TGCGCCAGCAGTGATCCTAGTGTCCAGTCCTACAATGAGCAGTTCTTC
cdr3_aa: CASSDPSVQSYNEQFF

clone_size: NA
v_call: TRBV20-1
j_call: TRBJ2-2
d_call: NA
cdr3_nt: TGCAGTGCTAAGGGCGGGGCGGACACCGGGGAGCTGTTTTTT
cdr3_aa: CSAKGGADTGELFF

clone_size: NA
v_call: TRBV4-1
j_call: TRBJ2-7
d_call: TRBD2
cdr3_nt: TGCGCCAGCAGCCAAGTGGGGGCTAGCGGGCTAAGCTCCTACGAGCAGTACTTC
cdr3_aa: CASSQVGASGLSSYEQYF

clone_size: NA
v_call: TRBV29-1
j_call: TRBJ2-7
d_call: NA
cdr3_nt: TGCAGCGTTGAAGAGTACCTGACGGGCGAGCAGTACTTC
cdr3_aa: CSVEEYLTGEQYF

clone_size: many
v_call: TRBV4-2
j_call: TRBJ2-3
d_call: NA
cdr3_nt: TGTGCCAGCAGCCCGTCGTATCTCGGCGATACGCAGTATTTT
cdr3_aa: CASSPSYLGDTQYF